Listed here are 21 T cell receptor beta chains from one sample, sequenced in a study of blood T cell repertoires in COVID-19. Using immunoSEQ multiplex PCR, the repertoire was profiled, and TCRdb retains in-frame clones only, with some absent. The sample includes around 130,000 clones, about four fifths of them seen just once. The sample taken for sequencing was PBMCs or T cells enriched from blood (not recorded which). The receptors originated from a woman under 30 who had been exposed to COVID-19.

The CDR3 DNA reads as TGTGCCAGCAGACCCCAGGGAAACACCATATATTTT. As protein: CASRPQGNTIYF. This sequence joins TRBV28 and TRBJ1-3; D remains ambiguous. Germline V gives CDR1 MDHEN, CDR2 SYDVKM. The germline V and J ends were trimmed by 6 bases and 4 bases, with 7 bases remaining between them. This CDR3 is 12 amino acids long. Full variable domain (rest looked up from reference TRBV28 and TRBJ1-3): DVKVTQSSRYLVKRTGEKVFLECVQDMDHENMFWYRQDPGLGLRLIYFSYDVKMKEKGDIPEGYSVSREKKERFSLILESASTNQTSMYLCASRPQGNTIYFGEGSWLTVV.

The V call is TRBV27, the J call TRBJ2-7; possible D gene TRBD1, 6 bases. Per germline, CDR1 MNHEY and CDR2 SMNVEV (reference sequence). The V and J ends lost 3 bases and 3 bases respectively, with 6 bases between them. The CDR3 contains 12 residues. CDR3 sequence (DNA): TGTGCCAGCAGTTTCAGGGGCTACGAGCAGTACTTC. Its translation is CASSFRGYEQYF.

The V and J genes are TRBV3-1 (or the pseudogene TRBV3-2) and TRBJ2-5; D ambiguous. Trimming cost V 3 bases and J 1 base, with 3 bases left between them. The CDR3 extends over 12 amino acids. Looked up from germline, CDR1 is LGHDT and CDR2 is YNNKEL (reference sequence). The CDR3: CASSHSQETQYF. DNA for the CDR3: TGTGCCAGCAGCCACAGCCAAGAGACCCAGTACTTC.

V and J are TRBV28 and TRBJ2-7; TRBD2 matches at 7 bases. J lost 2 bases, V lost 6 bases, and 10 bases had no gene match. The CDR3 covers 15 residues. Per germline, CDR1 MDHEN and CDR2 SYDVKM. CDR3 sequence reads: CASSGKGGSTYEQYF. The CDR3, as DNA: TGTGCCAGCAGCGGCAAGGGCGGGAGCACCTACGAGCAGTACTTC.

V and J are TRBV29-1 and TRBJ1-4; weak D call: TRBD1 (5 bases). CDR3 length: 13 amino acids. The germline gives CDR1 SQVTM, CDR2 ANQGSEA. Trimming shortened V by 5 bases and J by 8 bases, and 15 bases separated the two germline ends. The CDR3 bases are TGCAGCGTTACAAGGGGAGGACGGGAAAAACTGTTTTTT. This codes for CSVTRGGREKLFF.

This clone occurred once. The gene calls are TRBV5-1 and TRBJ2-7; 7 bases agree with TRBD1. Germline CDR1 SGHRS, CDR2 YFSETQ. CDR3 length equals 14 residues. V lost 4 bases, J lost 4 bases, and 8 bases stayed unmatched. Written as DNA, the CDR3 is TGCGCCAGCAGCCCTTGGGACAGCCTTTACGAGCAGTACTTC. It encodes CASSPWDSLYEQYF. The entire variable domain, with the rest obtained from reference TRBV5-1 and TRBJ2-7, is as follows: KAGVTQTPRYLIKTRGQQVTLSCSPISGHRSVSWYQQTPGQGLQFLFEYFSETQRNKGNFPGRFSGRQFSNSRSEMNVSTLELGDSALYLCASSPWDSLYEQYFGPGTRLTVT.

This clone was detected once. This chain's CDR3 is CASSVGQGEEKLFF. In DNA, the CDR3 is TGTGCCAGCAGTGTGGGACAGGGAGAGGAAAAACTGTTTTTT. V is TRBV2 and J is TRBJ1-4, with 9 positions matching TRBD1. Germline assignment: CDR1 SNHLY and CDR2 FYNNEI. This CDR3 spans 14 amino acids. J gave up 8 bases and V 4 bases, and 5 bases lay outside the gene matches.

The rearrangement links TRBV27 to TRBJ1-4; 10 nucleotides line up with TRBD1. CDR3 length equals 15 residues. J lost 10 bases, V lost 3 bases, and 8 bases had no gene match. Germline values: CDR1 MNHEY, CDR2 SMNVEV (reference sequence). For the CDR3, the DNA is TGTGCCAGCAGTTTCGGACAGGGGGTGCATGGAAAACTGTTTTTT. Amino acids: CASSFGQGVHGKLFF.

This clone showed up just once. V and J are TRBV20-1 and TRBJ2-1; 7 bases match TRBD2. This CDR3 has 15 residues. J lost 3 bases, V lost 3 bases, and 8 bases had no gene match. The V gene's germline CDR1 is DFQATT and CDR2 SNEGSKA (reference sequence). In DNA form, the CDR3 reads TGCAGTGCTAGTAGCACTGGGACTAACTACAATGAGCAGTTCTTC. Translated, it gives CSASSTGTNYNEQFF.

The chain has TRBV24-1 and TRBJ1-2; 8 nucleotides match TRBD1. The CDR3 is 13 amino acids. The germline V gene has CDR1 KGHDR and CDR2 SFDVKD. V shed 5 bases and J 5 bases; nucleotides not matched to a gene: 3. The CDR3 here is CATSGGTGYGYTF. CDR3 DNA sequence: TGTGCCACCAGTGGTGGGACAGGATATGGCTACACCTTC.

The CDR3 sequence: CASSLVQGLVEQYF. The CDR3 nucleotides are TGTGCCAGCAGCTTAGTACAGGGGTTGGTCGAGCAGTACTTC. The chain joins TRBV7-9 to TRBJ2-7; 7 nucleotides agree with TRBD1. Germline CDR1 reads SEHNR; CDR2 reads FQNEAQ (reference sequence). Trimming cost V 1 base and J 6 bases; bases outside gene matches: 6. The CDR3 totals 14 residues.

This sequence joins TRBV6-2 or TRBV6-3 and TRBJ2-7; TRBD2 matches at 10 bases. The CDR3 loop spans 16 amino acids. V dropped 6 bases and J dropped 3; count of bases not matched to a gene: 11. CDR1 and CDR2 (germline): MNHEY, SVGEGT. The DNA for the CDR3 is TGTGCCAGCAGCCCGCAAGTTGCTAGCGGGAGCTACGAGCAGTACTTC. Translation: CASSPQVASGSYEQYF.

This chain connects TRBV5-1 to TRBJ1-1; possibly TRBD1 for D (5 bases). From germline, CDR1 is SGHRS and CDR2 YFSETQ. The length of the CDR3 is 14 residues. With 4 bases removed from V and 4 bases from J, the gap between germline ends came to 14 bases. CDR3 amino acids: CASSPGVGGTEAFF. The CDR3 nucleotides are TGCGCCAGCAGCCCCGGGGTGGGGGGCACTGAAGCTTTCTTT. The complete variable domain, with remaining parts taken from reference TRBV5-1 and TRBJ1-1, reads KAGVTQTPRYLIKTRGQQVTLSCSPISGHRSVSWYQQTPGQGLQFLFEYFSETQRNKGNFPGRFSGRQFSNSRSEMNVSTLELGDSALYLCASSPGVGGTEAFFGQGTRLTVV.

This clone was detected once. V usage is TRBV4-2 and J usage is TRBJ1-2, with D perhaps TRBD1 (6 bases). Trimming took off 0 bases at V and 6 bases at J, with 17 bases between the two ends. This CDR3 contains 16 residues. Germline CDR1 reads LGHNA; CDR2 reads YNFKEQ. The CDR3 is CASSQEVWGGPHGYTF. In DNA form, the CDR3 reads TGTGCCAGCAGCCAAGAGGTGTGGGGGGGCCCCCATGGCTACACCTTC.

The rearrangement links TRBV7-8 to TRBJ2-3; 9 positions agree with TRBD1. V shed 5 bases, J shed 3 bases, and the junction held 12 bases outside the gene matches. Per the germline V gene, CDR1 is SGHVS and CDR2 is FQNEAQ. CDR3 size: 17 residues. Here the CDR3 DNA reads TGTGCCAGCAGCCGAACTAGAACAGGGGGCGGGACAGATACGCAGTATTTT. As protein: CASSRTRTGGGTDTQYF.

In DNA form, the CDR3 reads TGTGCCAGCAGCCCTCTCGGAGGTTGGGAGACCCAGTACTTC. Its protein product is CASSPLGGWETQYF. The V call is TRBV9, the J call TRBJ2-5; a weak D match, TRBD2 (5 bases). Trimming left V 4 bases short and J 5 bases short, with 15 bases between. Per germline, CDR1 SGDLS and CDR2 YYNGEE. The CDR3 contains 14 residues.

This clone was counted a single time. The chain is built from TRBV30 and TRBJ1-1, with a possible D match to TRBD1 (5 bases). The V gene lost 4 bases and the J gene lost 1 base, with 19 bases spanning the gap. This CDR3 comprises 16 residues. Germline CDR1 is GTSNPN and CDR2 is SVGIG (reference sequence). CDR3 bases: TGTGCCTGGACCAGGATTATGGGGGGGAAGAACACTGAAGCTTTCTTT. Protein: CAWTRIMGGKNTEAFF.

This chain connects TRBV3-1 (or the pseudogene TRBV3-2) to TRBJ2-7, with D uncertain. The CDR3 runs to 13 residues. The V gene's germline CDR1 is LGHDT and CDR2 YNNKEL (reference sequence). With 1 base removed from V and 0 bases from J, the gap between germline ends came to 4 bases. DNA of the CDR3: TGTGCCAGCAGCCAAGGGAGCTCCTACGAGCAGTACTTC. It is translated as CASSQGSSYEQYF.

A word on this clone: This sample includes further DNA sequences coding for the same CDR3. CDR3 sequence: CSVARDYEQYF. CDR3 nucleotide sequence: TGCAGCGTTGCCAGGGATTACGAGCAGTACTTC. The V and J genes are TRBV29-1 and TRBJ2-7, with D possibly being TRBD1 (5 bases). Germline V gene data show CDR1 as SQVTM and CDR2 as ANQGSEA. The length of the CDR3 is 11 residues. The V and J ends lost 4 bases and 4 bases respectively, with 8 bases between them.

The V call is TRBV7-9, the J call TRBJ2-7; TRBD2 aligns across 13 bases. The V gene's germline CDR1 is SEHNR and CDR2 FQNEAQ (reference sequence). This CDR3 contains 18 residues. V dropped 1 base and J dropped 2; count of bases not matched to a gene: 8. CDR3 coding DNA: TGTGCCAGCAGCTTAGGTTGGACTAGCGGGAGTACTCCCTACGAGCAGTACTTC. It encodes CASSLGWTSGSTPYEQYF.

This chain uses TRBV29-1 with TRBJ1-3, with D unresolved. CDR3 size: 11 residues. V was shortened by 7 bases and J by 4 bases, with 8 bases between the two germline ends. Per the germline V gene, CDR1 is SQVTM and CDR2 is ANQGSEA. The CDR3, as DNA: TGCAGCGCTGCAGTAGGAAACACCATATATTTT. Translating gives CSAAVGNTIYF.